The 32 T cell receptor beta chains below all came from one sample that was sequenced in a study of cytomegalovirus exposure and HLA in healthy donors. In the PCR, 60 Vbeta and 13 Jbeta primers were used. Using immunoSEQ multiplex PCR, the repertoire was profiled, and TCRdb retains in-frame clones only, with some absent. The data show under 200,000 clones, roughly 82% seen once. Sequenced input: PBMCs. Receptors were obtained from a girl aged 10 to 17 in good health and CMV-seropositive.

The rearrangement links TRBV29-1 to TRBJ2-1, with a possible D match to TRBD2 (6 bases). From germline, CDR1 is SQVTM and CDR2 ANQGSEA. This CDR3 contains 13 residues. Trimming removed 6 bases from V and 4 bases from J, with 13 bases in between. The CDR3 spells CSVTVAGYNEQFF. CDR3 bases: TGCAGCGTCACCGTCGCGGGGTACAATGAGCAGTTCTTC.

The CDR3 sequence: CASSVGGGVSNTGELFF. As DNA, the CDR3 is TGTGCCAGCAGCGTAGGAGGGGGGGTTTCGAACACCGGGGAGCTGTTTTTT. This chain joins TRBV9 and TRBJ2-2; D is perhaps TRBD2 (7 bases). CDR3 length: 17 amino acids. Germline V lookup: CDR1 SGDLS, CDR2 YYNGEE. The V and J ends lost 0 bases and 0 bases respectively, with 12 bases between them.

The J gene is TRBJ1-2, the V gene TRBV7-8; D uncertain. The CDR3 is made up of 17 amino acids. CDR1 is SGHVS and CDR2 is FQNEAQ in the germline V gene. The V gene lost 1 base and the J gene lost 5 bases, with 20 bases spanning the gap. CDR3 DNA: TGTGCCAGCAGCTTAGAACCAATTTTAGTTCAGGCTTATGGCTACACCTTC. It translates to CASSLEPILVQAYGYTF.

For the CDR3, the DNA is TGTGCCAGCCTTCTTACAGGGGATTCCTACGAGCAGTACTTC. Amino acid sequence: CASLLTGDSYEQYF. J is TRBJ2-7 and V is TRBV28, with 7 positions matching TRBD1. The CDR3 spans 14 residues. Germline values: CDR1 MDHEN, CDR2 SYDVKM. With 8 bases clipped from V and 1 base from J, the junction kept 8 bases outside the gene matches. Supplemented by reference TRBV28 and TRBJ2-7, the full variable domain reads DVKVTQSSRYLVKRTGEKVFLECVQDMDHENMFWYRQDPGLGLRLIYFSYDVKMKEKGDIPEGYSVSREKKERFSLILESASTNQTSMYLCASLLTGDSYEQYFGPGTRLTVT.

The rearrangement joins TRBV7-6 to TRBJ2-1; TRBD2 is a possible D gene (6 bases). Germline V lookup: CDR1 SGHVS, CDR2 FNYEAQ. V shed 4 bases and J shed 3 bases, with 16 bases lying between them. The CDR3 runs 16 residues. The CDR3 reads CASSWGGGTSYNEQFF. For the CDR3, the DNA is TGTGCCAGCAGCTGGGGTGGGGGGACGAGCTACAATGAGCAGTTCTTC.

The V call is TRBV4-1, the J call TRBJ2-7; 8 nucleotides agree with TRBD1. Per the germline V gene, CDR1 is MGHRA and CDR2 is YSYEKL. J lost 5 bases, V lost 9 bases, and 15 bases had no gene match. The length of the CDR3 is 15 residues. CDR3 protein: CASSPGGQGYHEQYF. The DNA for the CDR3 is TGCGCCAGTAGTCCGGGCGGACAGGGTTACCACGAGCAGTACTTC.

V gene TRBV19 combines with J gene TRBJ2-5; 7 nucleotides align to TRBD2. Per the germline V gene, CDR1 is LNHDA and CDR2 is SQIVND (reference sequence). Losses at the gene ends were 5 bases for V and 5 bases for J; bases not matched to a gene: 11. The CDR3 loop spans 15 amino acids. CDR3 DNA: TGTGCCAGTAGTCCTGGGGGGGAGATTGGGGAGACCCAGTACTTC. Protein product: CASSPGGEIGETQYF.

The CDR3 nucleotides read TGTGCCAGCTTACCGGGACAGCAGAACACTGAAGCTTTCTTT. It translates to CASLPGQQNTEAFF. The chain uses TRBV18 and TRBJ1-1; the match to TRBD1 covers 7 bases. Germline V CDR1 and CDR2: KGHSH, LQKENI. V lost 7 bases, J lost 1 base, and 6 bases stayed unmatched. This CDR3 region has 14 residues.

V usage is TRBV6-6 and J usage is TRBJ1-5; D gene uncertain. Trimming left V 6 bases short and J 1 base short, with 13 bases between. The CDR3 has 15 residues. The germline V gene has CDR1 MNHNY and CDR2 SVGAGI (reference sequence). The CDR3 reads CASSQMAASNQPQHF. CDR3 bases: TGTGCCAGCAGCCAGATGGCAGCGAGCAATCAGCCCCAGCATTTT.

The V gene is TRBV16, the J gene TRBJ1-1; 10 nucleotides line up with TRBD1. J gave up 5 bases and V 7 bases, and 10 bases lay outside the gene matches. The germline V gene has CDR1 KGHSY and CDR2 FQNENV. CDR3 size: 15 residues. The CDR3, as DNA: TGTGCCAGCAAAAGACAGGGGGCGCGGGAGACTGAAGCTTTCTTT. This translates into CASKRQGARETEAFF.

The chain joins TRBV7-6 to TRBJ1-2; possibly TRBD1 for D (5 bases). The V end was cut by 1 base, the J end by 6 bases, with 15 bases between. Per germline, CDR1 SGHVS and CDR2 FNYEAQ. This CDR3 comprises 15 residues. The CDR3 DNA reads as TGTGCCAGCAGCTTAGGAACCAGGGCCCTCGATGGCTACACCTTC. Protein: CASSLGTRALDGYTF.

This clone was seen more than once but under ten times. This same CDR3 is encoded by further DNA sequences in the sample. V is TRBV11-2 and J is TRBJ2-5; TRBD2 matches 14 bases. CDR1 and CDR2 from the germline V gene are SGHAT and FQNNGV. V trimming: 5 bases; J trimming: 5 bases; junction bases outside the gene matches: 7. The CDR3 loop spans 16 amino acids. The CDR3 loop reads CASSAQGTSGSETQYF. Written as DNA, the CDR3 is TGTGCCAGCAGCGCCCAGGGGACTAGCGGGAGTGAGACCCAGTACTTC.

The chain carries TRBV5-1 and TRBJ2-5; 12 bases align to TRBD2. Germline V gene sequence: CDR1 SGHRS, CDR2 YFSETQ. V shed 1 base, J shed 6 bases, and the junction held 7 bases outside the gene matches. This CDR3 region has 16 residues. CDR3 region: CASSLSVLAGGQTQYF. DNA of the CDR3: TGCGCCAGCAGCTTGTCCGTGCTAGCGGGAGGGCAGACCCAGTACTTC.

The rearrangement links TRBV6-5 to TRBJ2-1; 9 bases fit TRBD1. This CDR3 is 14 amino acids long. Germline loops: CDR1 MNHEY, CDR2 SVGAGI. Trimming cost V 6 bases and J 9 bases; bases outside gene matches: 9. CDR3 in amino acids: CASSSWDRAGEQFF. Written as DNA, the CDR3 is TGTGCCAGCAGCTCCTGGGACAGGGCGGGTGAGCAGTTCTTC.

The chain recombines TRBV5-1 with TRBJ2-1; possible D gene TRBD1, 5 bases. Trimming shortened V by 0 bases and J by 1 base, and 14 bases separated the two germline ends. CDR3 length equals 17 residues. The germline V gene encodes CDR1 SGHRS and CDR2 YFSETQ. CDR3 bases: TGCGCCAGCAGCTTGGCAGGGATTACCTCGTCCTACAATGAGCAGTTCTTC. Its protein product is CASSLAGITSSYNEQFF.

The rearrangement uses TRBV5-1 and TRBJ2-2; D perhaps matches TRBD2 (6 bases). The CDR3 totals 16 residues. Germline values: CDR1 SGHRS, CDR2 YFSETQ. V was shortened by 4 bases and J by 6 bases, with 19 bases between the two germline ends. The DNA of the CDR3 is TGCGCCAGCAGCCCTTGGTCCGGGGGTCGGGCCGGGGAGCTGTTTTTT. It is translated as CASSPWSGGRAGELFF.

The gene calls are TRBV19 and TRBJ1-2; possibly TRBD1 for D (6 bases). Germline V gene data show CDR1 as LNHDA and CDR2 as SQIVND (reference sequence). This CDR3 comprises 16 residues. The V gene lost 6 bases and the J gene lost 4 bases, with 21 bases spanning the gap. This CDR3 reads CASRPIHRASSYGYTF. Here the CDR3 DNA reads TGTGCCAGTAGACCGATTCACAGGGCGTCTTCCTATGGCTACACCTTC.

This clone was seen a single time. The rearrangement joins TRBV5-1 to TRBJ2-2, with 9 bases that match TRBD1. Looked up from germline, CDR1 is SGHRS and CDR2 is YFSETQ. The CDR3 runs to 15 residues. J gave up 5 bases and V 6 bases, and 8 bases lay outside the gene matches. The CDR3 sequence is CASKTQTGGTGELFF. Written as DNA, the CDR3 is TGCGCCAGCAAAACCCAGACAGGGGGTACCGGGGAGCTGTTTTTT.

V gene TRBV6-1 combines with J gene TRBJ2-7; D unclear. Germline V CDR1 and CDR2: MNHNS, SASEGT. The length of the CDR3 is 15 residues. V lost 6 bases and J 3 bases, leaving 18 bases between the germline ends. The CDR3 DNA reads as TGTGCCAGCAGCGAAACTACCTCGTCGGTCTACGAGCAGTACTTC. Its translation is CASSETTSSVYEQYF.

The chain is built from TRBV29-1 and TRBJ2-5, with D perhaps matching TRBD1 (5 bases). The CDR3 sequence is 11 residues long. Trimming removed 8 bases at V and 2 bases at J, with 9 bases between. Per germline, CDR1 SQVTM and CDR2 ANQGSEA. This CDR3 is CSLRAQETQYF. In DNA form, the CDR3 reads TGCAGCCTCAGGGCACAAGAGACCCAGTACTTC.

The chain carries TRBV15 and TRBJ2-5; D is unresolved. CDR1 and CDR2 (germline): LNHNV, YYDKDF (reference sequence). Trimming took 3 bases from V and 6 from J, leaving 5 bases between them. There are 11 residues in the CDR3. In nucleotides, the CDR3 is TGTGCCACCAGCAGCGTAAAGACCCAGTACTTC. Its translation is CATSSVKTQYF. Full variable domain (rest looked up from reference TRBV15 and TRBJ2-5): DAMVIQNPRYQVTQFGKPVTLSCSQTLNHNVMYWYQQKSSQAPKLLFHYYDKDFNNEADTPDNFQSRRPNTSFCFLDIRSPGLGDTAMYLCATSSVKTQYFGPGTRLLVL.

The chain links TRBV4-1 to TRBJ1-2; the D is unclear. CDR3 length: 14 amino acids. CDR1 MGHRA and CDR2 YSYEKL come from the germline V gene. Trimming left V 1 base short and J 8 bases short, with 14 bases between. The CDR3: CASSQVVGVYGYTF. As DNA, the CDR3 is TGCGCCAGCAGCCAAGTTGTCGGGGTTTACGGCTACACCTTC.

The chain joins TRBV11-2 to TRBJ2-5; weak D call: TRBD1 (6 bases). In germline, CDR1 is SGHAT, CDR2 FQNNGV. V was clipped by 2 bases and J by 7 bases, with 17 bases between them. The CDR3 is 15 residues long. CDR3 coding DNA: TGTGCCAGCAGCTTAAATGGGCAGGGACACGGGACCCAGTACTTC. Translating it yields CASSLNGQGHGTQYF.

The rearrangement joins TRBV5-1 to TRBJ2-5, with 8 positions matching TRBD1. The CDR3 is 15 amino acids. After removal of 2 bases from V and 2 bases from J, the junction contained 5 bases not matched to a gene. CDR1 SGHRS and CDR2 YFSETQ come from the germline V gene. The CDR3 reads CASSFGDRMQETQYF. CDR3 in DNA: TGCGCCAGCAGCTTCGGGGACAGGATGCAAGAGACCCAGTACTTC.

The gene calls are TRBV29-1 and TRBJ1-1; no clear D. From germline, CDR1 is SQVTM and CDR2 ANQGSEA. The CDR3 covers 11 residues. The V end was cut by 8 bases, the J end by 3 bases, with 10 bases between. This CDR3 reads CSTSFDTEAFF. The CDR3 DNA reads TGCAGCACATCCTTTGACACTGAAGCTTTCTTT.

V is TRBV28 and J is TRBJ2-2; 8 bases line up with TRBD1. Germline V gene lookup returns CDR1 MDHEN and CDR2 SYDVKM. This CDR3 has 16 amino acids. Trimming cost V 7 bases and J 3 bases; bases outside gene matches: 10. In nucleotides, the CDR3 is TGTGCCAGCACTTTGCGTGGACAGGGACACACCGGGGAGCTGTTTTTT. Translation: CASTLRGQGHTGELFF.

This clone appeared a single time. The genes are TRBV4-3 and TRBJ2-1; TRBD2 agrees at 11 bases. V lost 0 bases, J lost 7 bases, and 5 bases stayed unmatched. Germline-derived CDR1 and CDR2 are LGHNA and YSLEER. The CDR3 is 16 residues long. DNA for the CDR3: TGCGCCAGCAGCCAAGATGTGGTAGCGGGGGGGAATGAGCAGTTCTTC. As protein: CASSQDVVAGGNEQFF.

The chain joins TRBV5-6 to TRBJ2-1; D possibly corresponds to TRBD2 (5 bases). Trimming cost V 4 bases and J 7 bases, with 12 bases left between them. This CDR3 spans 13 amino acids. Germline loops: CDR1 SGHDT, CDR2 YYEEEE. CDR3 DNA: TGTGCCAGCAGCCTCTATAGAGGGAATGAGCAGTTCTTC. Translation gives CASSLYRGNEQFF.

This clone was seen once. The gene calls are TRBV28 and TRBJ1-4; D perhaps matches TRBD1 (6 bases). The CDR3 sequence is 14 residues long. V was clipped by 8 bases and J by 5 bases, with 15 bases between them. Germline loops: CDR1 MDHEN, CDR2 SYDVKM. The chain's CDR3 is CASVDSGRNEKLFF. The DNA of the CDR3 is TGTGCCAGCGTGGACAGCGGGAGAAATGAAAAACTGTTTTTT.

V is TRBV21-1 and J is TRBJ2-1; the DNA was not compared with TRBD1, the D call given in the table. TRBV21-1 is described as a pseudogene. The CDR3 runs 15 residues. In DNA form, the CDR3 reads TGTGCCAGCAGCGCGTGGCTTACAGGGAACAATGAGCAGTTCTTC. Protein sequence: CASSAWLTGNNEQFF.

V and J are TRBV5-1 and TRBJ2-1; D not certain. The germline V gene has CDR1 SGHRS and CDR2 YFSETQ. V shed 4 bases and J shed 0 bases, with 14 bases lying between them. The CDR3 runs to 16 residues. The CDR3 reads CASSVFTPSSYNEQFF. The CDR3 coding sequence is TGCGCCAGCAGCGTTTTCACACCTAGCTCCTACAATGAGCAGTTCTTC.

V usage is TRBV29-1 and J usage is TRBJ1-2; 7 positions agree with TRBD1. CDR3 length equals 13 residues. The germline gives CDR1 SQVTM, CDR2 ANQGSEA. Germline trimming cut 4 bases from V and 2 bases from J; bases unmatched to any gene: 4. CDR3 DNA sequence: TGCAGCGTTGGCGGGACAGCAAACTATGGCTACACCTTC. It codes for CSVGGTANYGYTF.